This T cell receptor (beta chain) was recorded in a study of post-analysis software for immune sequencing data. Regarding the study as a whole: Five TRBV segments, including TRBV5-6, TRBV5-1 and TRBV20-1, were more frequent in patients than controls.

This clonotype turned up a few times. Its antigen is unidentified. Included in the TCR beta cDNA libraries were unique molecular identifiers. TCRdb recomputed calls from the PCR reads with MiXCR, one row per CDR3 protein. The sample has hundreds of thousands of distinct CDR3 sequences, around 53% seen once; the top ten hold about 4.5%. Trimming took off 2 bases at V and 7 bases at J, with 6 bases between the two ends. There are 13 residues in the CDR3. Germline V lookup: CDR1 MNHEY, CDR2 SVGAGI. The chain uses TRBV6-5 and TRBJ1-6, with TRBD1 as a possible D gene (5 bases). Sequences were obtained from blood. This TCR was recovered from a girl aged 10 to 17 with multiple sclerosis. CDR3: CASSYRGNSPLHF. CDR3 sequence (DNA): TGTGCCAGCAGTTACAGGGGCAATTCACCCCTCCACTTT.